This T cell receptor (beta chain) was identified during a study of cytomegalovirus exposure and HLA in healthy donors. For the study at large: Among around 400 genotyped donors, around 80% fell in the Caucasian-associated ancestry cluster.

CDR1 and CDR2 (germline): SGDLS, YYNGEE. The CDR3 has 17 residues. V trimming: 4 bases; J trimming: 0 bases; junction bases outside the gene matches: 10. PCR used 60 Vbeta primers and 13 Jbeta primers. Clones were read by immunoSEQ multiplex PCR, and TCRdb kept only the in-frame ones, dropping some. The sample has approximately 140,000 clones; around 82% are singletons. Sequences were obtained from PBMCs. The receptor's source is a man in his forties in good health and CMV-seropositive. The chain uses TRBV9 and TRBJ2-1, with 7 bases fitting TRBD2. CDR3 coding DNA: TGTGCCAGCAGCCTGAGCGGGGTACCAAGCTCCTACAATGAGCAGTTCTTC. This sequence encodes CASSLSGVPSSYNEQFF.